The following is a T cell receptor beta chain sequence with its context. The antigen remains unidentified. Relative to the germline gene, one junction end is altered; a read error may explain this. The donors were members of the validation cohort comprising over 100 subjects, separate from the approximately 700-subject first cohort. The assay was immunoSEQ multiplex PCR, and TCRdb's table has in-frame clones only and misses some. The sample shows roughly 200,000 clones, about nine tenths of them seen only once. This specimen comes from a study of cytomegalovirus exposure and HLA in healthy donors. Study-wide context: A later analysis reported the 100 to 150 validation repertoires used the same platform as the roughly 700 first-cohort repertoires.

CDR3 length equals 14 residues. Germline V lookup: CDR1 MNHEY, CDR2 SMNVEV (reference sequence). Broader study findings: Some TCR beta chains (roughly 160 of them) were listed as cytomegalovirus-associated. First-cohort TCR clusters tended to co-occur in the approximately 120 validation repertoires, a later analysis found.

The sequence was obtained from a man under 40 in good health and CMV-seropositive. The specimen was PBMCs. This sequence joins TRBV27 and TRBJ2-7; D is undetermined. The CDR3 nucleotides read TGTGCCAGCAGCCCTCGGCAGGTCTCCCACGAGCAGTACTTC. Amino acid sequence: CASSPRQVSHEQYF.